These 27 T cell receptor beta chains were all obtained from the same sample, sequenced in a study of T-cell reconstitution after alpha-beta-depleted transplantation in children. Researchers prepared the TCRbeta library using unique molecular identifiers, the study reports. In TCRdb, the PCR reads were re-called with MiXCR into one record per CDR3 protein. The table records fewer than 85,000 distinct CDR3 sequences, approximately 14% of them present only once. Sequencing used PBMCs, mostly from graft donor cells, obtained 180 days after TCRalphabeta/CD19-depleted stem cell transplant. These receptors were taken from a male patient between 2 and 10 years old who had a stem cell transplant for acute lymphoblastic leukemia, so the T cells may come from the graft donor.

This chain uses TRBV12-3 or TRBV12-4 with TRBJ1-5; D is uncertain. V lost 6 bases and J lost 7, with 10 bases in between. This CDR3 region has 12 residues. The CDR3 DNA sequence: TGTGCCAGCAGCCCCCCGAGACAGCCCCAGCATTTT. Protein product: CASSPPRQPQHF.

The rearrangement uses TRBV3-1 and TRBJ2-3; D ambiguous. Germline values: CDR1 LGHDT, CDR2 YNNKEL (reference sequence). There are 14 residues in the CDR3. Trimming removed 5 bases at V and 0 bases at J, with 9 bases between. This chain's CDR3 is CASSIDSSTDTQYF. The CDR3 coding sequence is TGTGCCAGCAGCATAGACTCTAGCACAGATACGCAGTATTTT.

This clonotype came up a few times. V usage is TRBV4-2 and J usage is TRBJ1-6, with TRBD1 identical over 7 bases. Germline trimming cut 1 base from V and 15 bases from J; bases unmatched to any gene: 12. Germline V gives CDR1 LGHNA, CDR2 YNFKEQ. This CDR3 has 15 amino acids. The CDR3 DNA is TGTGCCAGCAGCCAAGCCGGGACAGCGTATGGAAACCTCCACTTT. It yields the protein CASSQAGTAYGNLHF.

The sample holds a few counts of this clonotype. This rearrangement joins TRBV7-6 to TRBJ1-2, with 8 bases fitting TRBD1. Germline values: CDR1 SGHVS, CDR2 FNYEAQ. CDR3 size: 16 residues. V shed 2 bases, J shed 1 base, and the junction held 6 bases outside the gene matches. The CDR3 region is CASSLRAGGVNYGYTF. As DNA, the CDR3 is TGTGCCAGCAGCTTAAGAGCAGGGGGCGTTAACTATGGCTACACCTTC.

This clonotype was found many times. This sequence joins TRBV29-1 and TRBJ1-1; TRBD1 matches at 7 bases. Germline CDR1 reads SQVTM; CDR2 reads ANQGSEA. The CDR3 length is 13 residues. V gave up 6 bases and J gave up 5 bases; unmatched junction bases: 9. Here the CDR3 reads CSVSRQGGTEAFF. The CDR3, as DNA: TGCAGCGTCAGTAGACAGGGCGGAACTGAAGCTTTCTTT.

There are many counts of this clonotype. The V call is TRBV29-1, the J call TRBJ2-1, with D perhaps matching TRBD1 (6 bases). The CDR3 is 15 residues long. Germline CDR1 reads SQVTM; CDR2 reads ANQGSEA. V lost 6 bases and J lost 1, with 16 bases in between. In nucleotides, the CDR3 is TGCAGCGTCAGGCCCCGGGACAAGTCCTACAATGAGCAGTTCTTC. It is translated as CSVRPRDKSYNEQFF.

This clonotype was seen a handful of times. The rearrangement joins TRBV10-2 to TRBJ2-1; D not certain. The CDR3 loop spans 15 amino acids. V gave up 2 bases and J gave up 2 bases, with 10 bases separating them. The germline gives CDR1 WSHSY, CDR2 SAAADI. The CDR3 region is CASSEAEATYNEQFF. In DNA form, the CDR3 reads TGCGCCAGCAGTGAGGCTGAGGCGACCTACAATGAGCAGTTCTTC.

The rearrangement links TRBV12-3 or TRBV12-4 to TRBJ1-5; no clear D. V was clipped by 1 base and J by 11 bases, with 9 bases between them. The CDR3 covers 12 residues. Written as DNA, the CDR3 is TGTGCCAGCAGTTTAGGCCGGCAGGCCCAGCATTTT. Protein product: CASSLGRQAQHF.

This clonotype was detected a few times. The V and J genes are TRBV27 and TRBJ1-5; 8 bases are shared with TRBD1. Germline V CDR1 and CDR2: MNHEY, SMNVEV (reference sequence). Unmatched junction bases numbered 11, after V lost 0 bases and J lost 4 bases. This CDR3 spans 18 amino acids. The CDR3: CASSLSLTDRGPNQPQHF. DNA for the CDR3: TGTGCCAGCAGTTTATCGTTAACCGACAGGGGTCCGAATCAGCCCCAGCATTTT.

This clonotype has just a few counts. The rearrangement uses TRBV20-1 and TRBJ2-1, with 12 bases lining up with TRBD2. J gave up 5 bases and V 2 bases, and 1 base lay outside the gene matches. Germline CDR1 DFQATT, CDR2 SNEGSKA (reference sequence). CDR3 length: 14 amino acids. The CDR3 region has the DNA TGCAGTGCTAGAAGGACTAGCGGGAACAATGAGCAGTTCTTC. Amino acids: CSARRTSGNNEQFF.

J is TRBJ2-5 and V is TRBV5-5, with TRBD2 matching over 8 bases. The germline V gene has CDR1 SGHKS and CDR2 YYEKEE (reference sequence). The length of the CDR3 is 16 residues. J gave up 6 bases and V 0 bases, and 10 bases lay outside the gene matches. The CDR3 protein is CASSLAKSAGGKTQYF. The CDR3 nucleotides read TGTGCCAGCAGCTTGGCAAAATCGGCGGGAGGAAAGACCCAGTACTTC.

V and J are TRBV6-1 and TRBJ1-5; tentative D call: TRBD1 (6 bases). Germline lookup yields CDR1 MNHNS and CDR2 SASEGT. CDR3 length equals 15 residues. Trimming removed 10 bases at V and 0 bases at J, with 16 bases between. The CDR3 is CAIRTVVYSNQPQHF. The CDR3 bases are TGTGCCATCCGGACAGTTGTTTATAGCAATCAGCCCCAGCATTTT.

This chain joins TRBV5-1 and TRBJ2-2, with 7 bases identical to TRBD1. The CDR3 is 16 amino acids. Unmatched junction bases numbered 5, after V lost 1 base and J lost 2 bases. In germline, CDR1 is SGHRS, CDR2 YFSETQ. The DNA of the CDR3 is TGCGCCAGCAGCTTGCTTCGGGACAGTAACACCGGGGAGCTGTTTTTT. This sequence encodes CASSLLRDSNTGELFF.

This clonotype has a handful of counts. The CDR3, as DNA: TGTGCCAGCAGCGGTGACCGATACAATGAGCAGTTCTTC. It is translated as CASSGDRYNEQFF. V usage is TRBV11-3 and J usage is TRBJ2-1; no definite D call. Germline V gene sequence: CDR1 SGHNT, CDR2 YENEEA. The CDR3 spans 13 residues. Between the trimmed V and J ends, which lost 5 bases and 4 bases, there was a span of 9 bases.

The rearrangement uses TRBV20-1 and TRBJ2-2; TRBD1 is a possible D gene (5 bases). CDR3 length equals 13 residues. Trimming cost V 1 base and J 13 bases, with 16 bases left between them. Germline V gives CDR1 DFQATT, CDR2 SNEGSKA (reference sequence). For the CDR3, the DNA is TGCAGTGCTAGAGCTACAGGCCGTAACGCGCTGTTTTTT. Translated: CSARATGRNALFF.

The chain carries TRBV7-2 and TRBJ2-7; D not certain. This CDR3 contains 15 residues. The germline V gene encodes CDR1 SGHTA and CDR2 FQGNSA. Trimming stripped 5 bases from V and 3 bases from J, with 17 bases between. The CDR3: CASSQVPDGDYEQYF. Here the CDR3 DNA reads TGTGCCAGCAGCCAAGTCCCGGACGGAGACTACGAGCAGTACTTC.

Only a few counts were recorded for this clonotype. The CDR3 here is CASSEARGGAGELFF. CDR3 DNA: TGTGCCAGCAGTGAAGCAAGAGGGGGCGCCGGGGAGCTGTTTTTT. V gene TRBV2 combines with J gene TRBJ2-2; 7 bases are a match to TRBD1. Germline loops: CDR1 SNHLY, CDR2 FYNNEI. J was trimmed by 6 bases and V by 0 bases; bases with no gene match: 4. The CDR3 contains 15 residues.

The CDR3: CASIPPELNTEAFF. The CDR3 region has the DNA TGTGCCAGCATCCCACCGGAGCTGAACACTGAAGCTTTCTTT. The chain joins TRBV12-3 or TRBV12-4 to TRBJ1-1; D remains ambiguous. Trimming removed 7 bases from V and 0 bases from J, with 12 bases in between. The length of the CDR3 is 14 residues.

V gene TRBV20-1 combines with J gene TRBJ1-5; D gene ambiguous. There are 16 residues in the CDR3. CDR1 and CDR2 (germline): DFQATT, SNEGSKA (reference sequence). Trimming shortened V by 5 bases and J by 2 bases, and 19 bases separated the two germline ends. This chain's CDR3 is CSAYRALGIGNQPQHF. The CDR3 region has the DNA TGCAGTGCTTACCGGGCCTTGGGTATTGGCAATCAGCCCCAGCATTTT.

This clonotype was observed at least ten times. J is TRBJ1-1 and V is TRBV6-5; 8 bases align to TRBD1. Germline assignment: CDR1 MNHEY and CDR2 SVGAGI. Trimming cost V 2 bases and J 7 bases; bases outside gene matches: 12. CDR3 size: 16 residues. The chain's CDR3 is CASSYTRGLVKNEAFF. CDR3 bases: TGTGCCAGCAGTTACACCAGGGGGCTAGTGAAGAATGAAGCTTTCTTT.

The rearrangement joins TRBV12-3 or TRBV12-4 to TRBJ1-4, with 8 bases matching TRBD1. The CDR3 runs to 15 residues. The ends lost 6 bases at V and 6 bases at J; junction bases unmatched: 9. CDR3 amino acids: CASSLDRGLDEKLFF. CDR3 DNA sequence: TGTGCCAGCAGCCTCGACAGGGGATTGGATGAAAAACTGTTTTTT.

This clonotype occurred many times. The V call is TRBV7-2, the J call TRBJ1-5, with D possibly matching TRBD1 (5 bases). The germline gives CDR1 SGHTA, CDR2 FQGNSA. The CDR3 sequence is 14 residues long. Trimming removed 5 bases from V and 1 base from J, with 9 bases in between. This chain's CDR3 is CASSTQGSNQPQHF. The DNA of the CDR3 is TGTGCCAGCAGCACCCAGGGAAGCAATCAGCCCCAGCATTTT.

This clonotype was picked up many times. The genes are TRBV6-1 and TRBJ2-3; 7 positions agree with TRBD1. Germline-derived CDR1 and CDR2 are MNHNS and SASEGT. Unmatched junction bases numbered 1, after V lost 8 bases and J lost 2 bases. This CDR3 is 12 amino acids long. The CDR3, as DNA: TGTGCCAGCGACAGGGACACAGATACGCAGTATTTT. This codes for CASDRDTDTQYF.

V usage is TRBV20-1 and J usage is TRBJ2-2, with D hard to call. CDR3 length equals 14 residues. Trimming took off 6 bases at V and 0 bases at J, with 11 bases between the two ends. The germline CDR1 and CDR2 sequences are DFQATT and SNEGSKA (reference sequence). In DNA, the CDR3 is TGCAGTGCCCGGTGGGGTTCGAACACCGGGGAGCTGTTTTTT. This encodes CSARWGSNTGELFF.

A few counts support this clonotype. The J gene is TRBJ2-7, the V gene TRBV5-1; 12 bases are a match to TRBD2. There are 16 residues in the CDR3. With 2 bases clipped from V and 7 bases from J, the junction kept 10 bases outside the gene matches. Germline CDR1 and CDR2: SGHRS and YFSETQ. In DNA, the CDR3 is TGCGCCAGCAGCTTTGGAAAGACTAGCGGGAGCTATGAGCAGTACTTC. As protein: CASSFGKTSGSYEQYF.

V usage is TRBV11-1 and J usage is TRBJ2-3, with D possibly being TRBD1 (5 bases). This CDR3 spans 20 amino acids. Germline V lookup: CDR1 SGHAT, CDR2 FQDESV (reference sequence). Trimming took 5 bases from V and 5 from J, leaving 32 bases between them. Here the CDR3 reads CASSLKGYHPPGPVRDTQYF. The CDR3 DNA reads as TGTGCCAGCAGCCTGAAGGGGTACCACCCCCCCGGCCCGGTAAGAGATACGCAGTATTTT. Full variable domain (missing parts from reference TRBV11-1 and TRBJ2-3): EAEVAQSPRYKITEKSQAVAFWCDPISGHATLYWYRQILGQGPELLVQFQDESVVDDSQLPKDRFSAERLKGVDSTLKIQPAELGDSAMYLCASSLKGYHPPGPVRDTQYFGPGTRLTVL.

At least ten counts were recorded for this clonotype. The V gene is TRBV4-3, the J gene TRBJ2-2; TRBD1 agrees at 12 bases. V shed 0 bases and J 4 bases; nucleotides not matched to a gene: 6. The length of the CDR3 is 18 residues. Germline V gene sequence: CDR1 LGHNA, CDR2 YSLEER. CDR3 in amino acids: CASSQDFWGQGATGELFF. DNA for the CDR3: TGCGCCAGCAGCCAAGATTTTTGGGGACAGGGGGCCACCGGGGAGCTGTTTTTT.